Listed below are T cell receptor beta chains from one sample, sequenced in a study of blood T cell repertoires in COVID-19. Generated by immunoSEQ multiplex PCR, the TCRdb table keeps only in-frame clones and is missing some. This table holds over 150,000 clones, approximately 83% found once. The sample taken for sequencing was peripheral blood. Source of these receptors: a man between 65 and 80 years old with active or convalescent COVID-19. CDR3s include the opening cysteine and the closing phenylalanine or tryptophan. A D gene is named only where the DNA matches it firmly. Clone size, where shown, is once, few, many, or a class for clones that have expanded.

j_call: TRBJ1-2
clone_size: -
d_call: TRBD1
v_call: TRBV6-6
cdr3_aa: CASSRDSLRGYTF
cdr3_nt: TGTGCCAGCAGCCGGGACAGTCTTCGTGGCTACACCTTC

j_call: TRBJ2-3
clone_size: -
d_call: TRBD2
v_call: TRBV11-2
cdr3_aa: CASSSRRGGVGTDTQYF
cdr3_nt: TGTGCCAGCAGCTCGAGACGGGGGGGCGTGGGCACAGATACGCAGTATTTT

j_call: TRBJ2-7
clone_size: -
d_call: -
v_call: TRBV27
cdr3_aa: CASSLRGPEAYEQYF
cdr3_nt: TGTGCCAGCAGTTTGCGGGGCCCCGAGGCCTACGAGCAGTACTTC

j_call: TRBJ1-6
clone_size: -
d_call: -
v_call: TRBV10-3
cdr3_aa: CAISPTRGGNSPLHF
cdr3_nt: TGTGCCATCAGTCCCACCCGGGGGGGGAATTCACCCCTCCACTTT

j_call: TRBJ1-3
clone_size: -
d_call: -
v_call: TRBV28
cdr3_aa: CASSRAGNTIYF
cdr3_nt: TGTGCCAGCAGCCGAGCCGGAAACACCATATATTTT

j_call: TRBJ1-1
clone_size: -
d_call: TRBD1
v_call: TRBV30
cdr3_aa: CAWSVLSRGLGTEAFF
cdr3_nt: TGTGCCTGGAGTGTACTTTCCAGGGGGTTGGGCACTGAAGCTTTCTTT

j_call: TRBJ2-5
clone_size: -
d_call: TRBD2
v_call: TRBV6-5
cdr3_aa: CASSYSRRGDQETQYF
cdr3_nt: TGTGCCAGCAGTTACTCGCGGCGGGGGGACCAAGAGACCCAGTACTTC

j_call: TRBJ1-4
clone_size: -
d_call: -
v_call: TRBV28
cdr3_aa: CASSPGRRLTDEKLFF
cdr3_nt: TGTGCCAGCAGTCCCGGGAGGCGCTTGACGGATGAAAAACTGTTTTTT

j_call: TRBJ2-1
clone_size: -
d_call: TRBD2
v_call: TRBV10-3
cdr3_aa: CAINRAGGTPQFF
cdr3_nt: TGTGCCATCAATAGAGCGGGAGGTACCCCGCAGTTCTTC

j_call: TRBJ2-5
clone_size: -
d_call: -
v_call: TRBV7-2
cdr3_aa: CASSRGQETQYF
cdr3_nt: TGTGCCAGCAGCCGGGGACAAGAGACCCAGTACTTC

j_call: TRBJ1-4
clone_size: once
d_call: -
v_call: TRBV28
cdr3_aa: CASSQGGTTNEKLFF
cdr3_nt: TGTGCCAGCAGTCAGGGTGGTACAACTAATGAAAAACTGTTTTTT

j_call: TRBJ2-3
clone_size: -
d_call: -
v_call: TRBV7-2
cdr3_aa: CASSAQPAHGGDTQYF
cdr3_nt: TGTGCCAGCAGCGCTCAACCAGCCCACGGGGGAGATACGCAGTATTTT

j_call: TRBJ1-5
clone_size: -
d_call: -
v_call: TRBV5-5
cdr3_aa: CASSLWLKGNQPQHF
cdr3_nt: TGTGCCAGCAGCTTGTGGCTGAAAGGCAATCAGCCCCAGCATTTT

j_call: TRBJ1-5
clone_size: -
d_call: TRBD1
v_call: TRBV30
cdr3_aa: CAWTDRDWDQPQHF
cdr3_nt: TGTGCCTGGACCGACAGGGATTGGGATCAGCCCCAGCATTTT

j_call: TRBJ1-1
clone_size: -
d_call: -
v_call: TRBV18
cdr3_aa: CASSPSRRNTEAFF
cdr3_nt: TGTGCCAGCTCACCTTCTCGTAGGAACACTGAAGCTTTCTTT

j_call: TRBJ2-1
clone_size: -
d_call: -
v_call: TRBV5-6
cdr3_aa: CASSLWENLPNEQFF
cdr3_nt: TGTGCCAGCAGCTTGTGGGAGAATTTACCCAATGAGCAGTTCTTC

j_call: TRBJ1-3
clone_size: -
d_call: -
v_call: TRBV6-5
cdr3_aa: CASRIDTSGNTIYF
cdr3_nt: TGTGCCAGCAGGATAGACACCTCTGGAAACACCATATATTTT

j_call: TRBJ1-4
clone_size: -
d_call: -
v_call: TRBV11-3
cdr3_aa: CASSFVVVCQLFF
cdr3_nt: TGTGCCAGCAGCTTTGTGGTAGTTTGTCAACTGTTTTTT

j_call: TRBJ1-1
clone_size: few
d_call: TRBD1
v_call: TRBV30
cdr3_aa: CACPGTGMNTEAFF
cdr3_nt: TGTGCCTGTCCCGGGACAGGGATGAACACTGAAGCTTTCTTT

j_call: TRBJ2-3
clone_size: once
d_call: TRBD2
v_call: TRBV28
cdr3_aa: CASMGLAGRTDTQYF
cdr3_nt: TGTGCCAGCATGGGACTAGCGGGCCGCACAGATACGCAGTATTTT

j_call: TRBJ2-7
clone_size: few
d_call: TRBD2
v_call: TRBV27
cdr3_aa: CASSLYPGREYF
cdr3_nt: TGTGCCAGCAGTTTATACCCAGGGAGGGAGTACTTC

j_call: TRBJ2-5
clone_size: -
d_call: -
v_call: TRBV5-1
cdr3_aa: CASSSRVEVETQYF
cdr3_nt: TGCGCCAGCAGCTCCCGTGTGGAGGTAGAGACCCAGTACTTC

j_call: TRBJ2-2
clone_size: once
d_call: -
v_call: TRBV18
cdr3_aa: CASSPRVAGTGELFF
cdr3_nt: TGTGCCAGCTCACCGCGGGTGGCTGGGACCGGGGAGCTGTTTTTT

j_call: TRBJ1-1
clone_size: -
d_call: -
v_call: TRBV18
cdr3_aa: CASYGGLNTEAFF
cdr3_nt: TGTGCCAGCTACGGCGGGCTGAACACTGAAGCTTTCTTT

j_call: TRBJ2-3
clone_size: -
d_call: TRBD2
v_call: TRBV3-1/TRBV3-2
cdr3_aa: CASSHGAGLLTDTQYF
cdr3_nt: TGTGCCAGCAGCCATGGTGCGGGACTACTCACAGATACGCAGTATTTT

j_call: TRBJ2-7
clone_size: -
d_call: TRBD1
v_call: TRBV5-1
cdr3_aa: CATSPGTVSYEQYF
cdr3_nt: TGCGCCACCTCCCCTGGGACAGTATCCTACGAGCAGTACTTC